This TCR beta chain was found in a study of T-cell memory formation after mild COVID-19. TCRdb re-analysed the 5' RACE reads in MiXCR, keeping a single row per CDR3 protein. The sample lists about 110,000 distinct CDR3 sequences; 13% to 15% were seen once. CDR3 length equals 15 residues. The germline gives CDR1 SEHNR, CDR2 FQNEAQ (reference sequence). V was clipped by 5 bases and J by 0 bases, with 13 bases between them. V and J are TRBV7-9 and TRBJ1-1, with D possibly TRBD1 on 5 matching bases. What was sequenced was PBMCs or a T cell subset sorted from them (not recorded which). The clonotype was recovered from a man aged 18-30 years who had mild COVID-19 (a few samples of this study predate the infection). Cell type and time point are not known. The CDR3: CASSISRDLNTEAFF. The CDR3 nucleotides are TGTGCCAGCAGCATATCCAGGGACTTGAACACTGAAGCTTTCTTT.